These 17 T cell receptor beta chains were sequenced from one sample in a study of early T cells in non-severe SARS-CoV-2 infection. TCRdb fed the 5' RACE reads into MiXCR, producing one record per CDR3 protein. The repertoire holds around 46,000 distinct CDR3 sequences, with 11% as singletons. What was sequenced was whole blood. These receptors originate from an adult who was a healthcare worker with PCR-confirmed SARS-CoV-2 infection or an uninfected control (not recorded which).

The chain uses TRBV2 and TRBJ2-2; D gene unclear. CDR1 SNHLY and CDR2 FYNNEI come from the germline V gene. The V end was cut by 0 bases, the J end by 4 bases, with 9 bases between. The CDR3 spans 15 residues. The CDR3 loop reads CASSEARLLTGELFF. In nucleotides, the CDR3 is TGTGCCAGCAGTGAAGCGCGTCTCCTCACCGGGGAGCTGTTTTTT.

Judged by abundance, this clonotype is medium-sized. The V and J genes are TRBV9 and TRBJ2-3; 8 bases match TRBD2. Germline loops: CDR1 SGDLS, CDR2 YYNGEE. Losses at the gene ends were 1 base for V and 5 bases for J; bases not matched to a gene: 9. There are 16 residues in the CDR3. The CDR3 DNA follows: TGTGCCAGCAGCGTATCCGACAGCGGGAGACGAGATACGCAGTATTTT. Its translation: CASSVSDSGRRDTQYF.

The table lists this clonotype with a few counts. The rearrangement joins TRBV29-1 to TRBJ2-7, with D possibly TRBD2 on 6 matching bases. The CDR3 consists of 12 residues. Trimming stripped 1 base from V and 7 bases from J, with 11 bases between. Germline assignment: CDR1 SQVTM and CDR2 ANQGSEA. The CDR3 reads CSVEGGVGEQYF. The CDR3, as DNA: TGCAGCGTTGAAGGGGGGGTAGGTGAGCAGTACTTC.

With respect to this clonotype: One junction end disagrees with the germline gene, perhaps due to a read error. This chain connects TRBV29-1 to TRBJ2-2; D uncertain. The CDR3 is 12 amino acids. Looked up from germline, CDR1 is SQVTM and CDR2 is ANQGSEA. CDR3 in DNA: TGCAGCGTTAAAGAGAACACCGGGGAGCTGTTTTTT. Protein sequence: CSVKENTGELFF.

This clonotype was observed at least ten times. This chain uses TRBV3-1 with TRBJ2-1, with D possibly being TRBD1 (7 bases). The CDR3 has 16 residues. CDR1 and CDR2 from the germline V gene are LGHDT and YNNKEL (reference sequence). Trimming pared 0 bases from V and 7 bases from J, leaving 16 bases between. This CDR3 is CASSQDLREDRNEQFF. In DNA form, the CDR3 reads TGTGCCAGCAGCCAAGATTTGAGGGAGGACAGGAATGAGCAGTTCTTC.

This clonotype showed up many times. CDR3: CASSEATSGRALGEQFF. DNA of the CDR3: TGTGCCAGCAGTGAAGCGACTAGCGGGAGGGCCTTAGGTGAGCAGTTCTTC. V and J are TRBV2 and TRBJ2-1; 14 nucleotides agree with TRBD2. Germline lookup yields CDR1 SNHLY and CDR2 FYNNEI. Trimming removed 0 bases from V and 9 bases from J; junction bases left unmatched: 7. The CDR3 runs to 17 residues. Full variable domain (rest looked up from reference TRBV2 and TRBJ2-1): EPEVTQTPSHQVTQMGQEVILRCVPISNHLYFYWYRQILGQKVEFLVSFYNNEISEKSEIFDDQFSVERPDGSNFTLKIRSTKLEDSAMYFCASSEATSGRALGEQFFGPGTRLTVL.

This clonotype was seen many times. The V and J genes are TRBV3-1 and TRBJ1-1, with D possibly matching TRBD1 (5 bases). The V end was cut by 6 bases, the J end by 7 bases, with 15 bases between. Looked up from germline, CDR1 is LGHDT and CDR2 is YNNKEL (reference sequence). The CDR3 is made up of 13 amino acids. The CDR3 sequence: CASSSGTRIEAFF. CDR3 DNA sequence: TGTGCCAGCAGTTCCGGGACCAGGATTGAAGCTTTCTTT.

This clonotype showed up just a few times. The chain employs TRBV2 and TRBJ1-2; D unclear. The length of the CDR3 is 12 residues. In germline, CDR1 is SNHLY, CDR2 FYNNEI. V was shortened by 7 bases and J by 12 bases, with 18 bases between the two germline ends. In nucleotides, the CDR3 is TGTGCCAGCAACCTTCGCCGGAATGCTGACACCTTC. Translated, it gives CASNLRRNADTF.

This clonotype was seen at least ten times. CDR3 DNA: TGTGCCAGCAGTATAAGGGAGTCTCGATATACAGATACGCAGTATTTT. It encodes CASSIRESRYTDTQYF. The chain recombines TRBV28 with TRBJ2-3, with a weak D call TRBD2 (5 bases). Germline values: CDR1 MDHEN, CDR2 SYDVKM. The CDR3 covers 16 residues. Trimming cost V 5 bases and J 3 bases, with 18 bases left between them.

This clonotype was observed many times. V usage is TRBV10-3 and J usage is TRBJ1-2; D uncertain. This CDR3 comprises 15 residues. V shed 0 bases and J shed 3 bases, with 11 bases lying between them. Per germline, CDR1 ENHRY and CDR2 SYGVKD. CDR3 protein: CAISESMRGDYGYTF. CDR3 nucleotide sequence: TGTGCCATCAGTGAGTCGATGCGCGGAGACTATGGCTACACCTTC.

The chain combines TRBV5-1 with TRBJ2-3; no firm D call. The V gene's germline CDR1 is SGHRS and CDR2 YFSETQ. V lost 2 bases, J lost 1 base, and 5 bases lay in between. The CDR3 covers 13 residues. The DNA of the CDR3 is TGCGCCAGCAGCTTTCGGGGCACAGATACGCAGTATTTT. Its translation: CASSFRGTDTQYF.

This clonotype was observed many times. The V gene is TRBV2, the J gene TRBJ2-7; 9 nucleotides agree with TRBD1. Trimming cost V 7 bases and J 4 bases; bases outside gene matches: 14. Germline V gene sequence: CDR1 SNHLY, CDR2 FYNNEI. This CDR3 contains 16 residues. CDR3 in DNA: TGTGCCAGCATGGGGGACAGGGTATTACTCGGGTACGAGCAGTACTTC. Translating it yields CASMGDRVLLGYEQYF.

This clonotype was found a few times. The chain joins TRBV28 to TRBJ2-1; a weak D match, TRBD1 (5 bases). The CDR3 is 12 residues long. Germline CDR1 reads MDHEN; CDR2 reads SYDVKM. V shed 8 bases and J shed 4 bases, with 9 bases lying between them. CDR3 sequence: CASQGFYNEQFF. CDR3 sequence (DNA): TGTGCCAGCCAGGGATTTTACAATGAGCAGTTCTTC. Full variable domain (missing parts from reference TRBV28 and TRBJ2-1): DVKVTQSSRYLVKRTGEKVFLECVQDMDHENMFWYRQDPGLGLRLIYFSYDVKMKEKGDIPEGYSVSREKKERFSLILESASTNQTSMYLCASQGFYNEQFFGPGTRLTVL.

This clonotype occurred many times. V and J are TRBV4-3 and TRBJ2-1, with TRBD1 matching 11 bases. The trim removed 1 base at V and 14 bases at J, leaving 10 bases unmatched. Germline-derived CDR1 and CDR2 are LGHNA and YSLEER. The CDR3 consists of 15 residues. CDR3: CASSQVGTGGRDKFF. The CDR3 DNA sequence: TGCGCCAGCAGCCAAGTTGGGACAGGGGGAAGGGATAAGTTCTTC.

This clonotype was detected ten times or more. The chain joins TRBV5-1 to TRBJ2-1; D is perhaps TRBD1 (6 bases). Germline V CDR1 and CDR2: SGHRS, YFSETQ. There are 15 residues in the CDR3. The germline V and J ends were trimmed by 3 bases and 2 bases, with 12 bases remaining between them. The CDR3 sequence is CASSSTGTTYNEQFF. The CDR3 DNA follows: TGCGCCAGCAGCTCAACCGGGACAACCTACAATGAGCAGTTCTTC.

Only a few counts were recorded for this clonotype. V usage is TRBV19 and J usage is TRBJ2-3, with 7 bases lining up with TRBD1. With 5 bases clipped from V and 4 bases from J, the junction kept 9 bases outside the gene matches. This CDR3 contains 15 residues. Germline V gene lookup returns CDR1 LNHDA and CDR2 SQIVND (reference sequence). CDR3 in amino acids: CASSGNRGAPDTQYF. The CDR3 region has the DNA TGTGCCAGTAGTGGCAACAGGGGAGCCCCAGATACGCAGTATTTT.

This clonotype was counted between two and nine times. The chain has TRBV5-4 and TRBJ2-5, with D possibly being TRBD1 (5 bases). The CDR3 covers 15 residues. Germline CDR1 is SGHNT and CDR2 is YYREEE (reference sequence). The V end lost 1 base, the J end lost 2 bases, and 12 bases lay between the germline ends. This CDR3 reads CASSLMDNTQETQYF. The DNA for the CDR3 is TGTGCCAGCAGCTTGATGGACAACACTCAAGAGACCCAGTACTTC. The full variable domain, rest sourced from reference TRBV5-4 and TRBJ2-5, is ETGVTQSPTHLIKTRGQQVTLRCSSQSGHNTVSWYQQALGQGPQFIFQYYREEENGRGNFPPRFSGLQFPNYSSELNVNALELDDSALYLCASSLMDNTQETQYFGPGTRLLVL.